This is a list of T cell receptor beta chains from one sample in a study of cytomegalovirus exposure and HLA in healthy donors. Clones were read by immunoSEQ multiplex PCR, and TCRdb kept only the in-frame ones, dropping some. The sample consists of about 150,000 clones, 70% to 90% of them appearing once. The sample comprised PBMCs. All receptors come from a man between 18 and 35 years old in good health and CMV-seropositive. CDR3s include the opening cysteine and the closing phenylalanine or tryptophan. D genes are given only for firm matches.

>.|TRBJ1-1|TRBV9
CASSVAAEATEAFF
TGTGCCAGCAGCGTAGCTGCGGAGGCGACTGAAGCTTTCTTT
>.|TRBJ2-7|TRBV9
CASSVGTERDEQYF
TGTGCCAGCAGCGTAGGGACGGAGCGGGACGAGCAGTACTTC
>.|TRBJ2-5|TRBV11-2
CASSSLRLAGETQYF
TGTGCCAGCAGCTCCCTGCGCCTAGCAGGAGAGACCCAGTACTTC
>.|TRBJ1-1|TRBV7-9
CASSLRGADTEAFF
TGTGCCAGCAGCTTGCGGGGCGCGGACACTGAAGCTTTCTTT
>TRBD1|TRBJ1-1|TRBV4-1
CASSRLRGLNTEAFF
TGCGCCAGCAGCCGACTGAGGGGGCTGAACACTGAAGCTTTCTTT
>.|TRBJ2-5|TRBV11-2
CASTNPQGFVETQYF
TGTGCCAGCACCAACCCACAGGGCTTTGTAGAGACCCAGTACTTC
>.|TRBJ1-1|TRBV5-1
CASSLVQGMEAFF
TGCGCCAGCAGCTTGGTTCAGGGGATGGAAGCTTTCTTT
>.|TRBJ1-2|TRBV12-5
CASGLGGRAGYTF
TGTGCTAGTGGTTTGGGCGGGCGCGCTGGCTACACCTTC
>TRBD1|TRBJ1-1|TRBV6-4
CASSRDRNTEAFF
TGTGCCAGCAGCCGGGACAGGAACACTGAAGCTTTCTTT
>TRBD1|TRBJ2-4|TRBV4-3
CASSQAGTGGPRVAKNIQYF
TGCGCCAGCAGCCAAGCCGGGACAGGGGGCCCGCGTGTGGCCAAAAACATTCAGTACTTC
>.|TRBJ2-4|TRBV11-2
CASSLNPHRGGKNIQYF
TGTGCCAGCAGCTTAAACCCCCACAGGGGAGGCAAAAACATTCAGTACTTC
>.|TRBJ2-2|TRBV6-5
CASSYEATGELFF
TGTGCCAGCAGTTACGAGGCCACCGGGGAGCTGTTTTTT
>.|TRBJ2-3|TRBV4-3
CASSPLRRSTDTQYF
TGCGCCAGCAGCCCCCTGCGGCGTAGCACAGATACGCAGTATTTT
>TRBD2|TRBJ2-7|TRBV7-6
CASSLELAAYEQYF
TGTGCCAGCAGCTTAGAACTAGCGGCCTACGAGCAGTACTTC
>.|TRBJ1-2|TRBV9
CASSVEGNYGYTF
TGTGCCAGCAGCGTAGAGGGGAACTATGGCTACACCTTC
>.|TRBJ2-3|TRBV9
CASSGSTDTQYF
TGTGCCAGCAGCGGGAGCACGGATACGCAGTATTTT